Below are 27 T cell receptor beta chains sequenced from a single sample in a study of technical replicates of blood from four donors. Sequenced by immunoSEQ multiplex PCR; TCRdb stores in-frame clones only, minus some. This sample yields about 62,000 clones, of which approximately 89% are seen a single time; more than 4.5% belongs to the top ten. The specimen was PBMCs. The receptor source for this set is a human donor in good health. Some clones in this sample may be carry-over from other donors' samples.

The V and J genes are TRBV7-8 and TRBJ2-2; unclear D gene. V was pared by 1 base and J by 4 bases, with 13 bases between. The CDR3 covers 16 residues. Germline V gives CDR1 SGHVS, CDR2 FQNEAQ. CDR3 sequence reads: CASSLEVTYTTGELFF. CDR3 DNA: TGTGCCAGCAGCTTAGAAGTGACATACACCACCGGGGAGCTGTTTTTT.

This clone appeared a single time. The chain has TRBV5-6 and TRBJ2-4; 9 positions match TRBD1. The CDR3 is made up of 17 amino acids. CDR1 and CDR2 (germline): SGHDT, YYEEEE. With V trimmed by 1 base and J by 0 bases, 5 bases remained unmatched. The CDR3 protein is CASSLRTGVQAKNIQYF. In DNA, the CDR3 is TGTGCCAGCAGCTTGAGGACAGGGGTCCAAGCCAAAAACATTCAGTACTTC.

V usage is TRBV7-2 and J usage is TRBJ2-2, with 10 bases aligning to TRBD2. The CDR3 has 18 amino acids. Germline V gives CDR1 SGHTA, CDR2 FQGNSA. V shed 5 bases, J shed 4 bases, and the junction held 13 bases outside the gene matches. The CDR3: CASSPNTGAGGSTGELFF. Here the CDR3 DNA reads TGTGCCAGCAGCCCAAACACGGGAGCGGGGGGGAGCACCGGGGAGCTGTTTTTT.

The rearrangement joins TRBV15 to TRBJ2-4, with TRBD2 matching 7 bases. J gave up 7 bases and V 1 base, and 7 bases lay outside the gene matches. Germline V CDR1 and CDR2: LNHNV, YYDKDF (reference sequence). The CDR3 runs 15 residues. This CDR3 reads CATSRGGGSVNIQYF. CDR3 DNA: TGTGCCACCAGCAGAGGTGGCGGGAGTGTTAACATTCAGTACTTC.

This clone was counted a few times. The chain recombines TRBV5-6 with TRBJ2-7, with TRBD2 identical over 9 bases. The CDR3 consists of 17 residues. Germline CDR1 is SGHDT and CDR2 is YYEEEE. Trimming took 2 bases from V and 4 from J; bases not matched to a gene: 13. CDR3 sequence: CASSFLTGGGAFYEQYF. CDR3 sequence (DNA): TGTGCCAGCAGCTTCCTAACGGGCGGGGGGGCCTTTTACGAGCAGTACTTC.

DNA of the CDR3: TGTGCCAGCAGCTTGACGACAGGGGGGGTTTACGAGCAGTACTTC. As protein: CASSLTTGGVYEQYF. The gene calls are TRBV11-2 and TRBJ2-7; 9 positions agree with TRBD1. The CDR3 runs 15 residues. Germline values: CDR1 SGHAT, CDR2 FQNNGV. J lost 4 bases, V lost 3 bases, and 7 bases had no gene match.

The chain has TRBV7-8 and TRBJ2-1, with D perhaps matching TRBD1 (5 bases). Germline values: CDR1 SGHVS, CDR2 FQNEAQ. V was trimmed by 5 bases and J by 8 bases, leaving 16 bases between them. The CDR3 extends over 14 amino acids. Here the CDR3 DNA reads TGTGCCAGCAGCCCGCCCACAGGTGTATATGAGCAGTTCTTC. It is translated as CASSPPTGVYEQFF.

The chain is built from TRBV29-1 and TRBJ1-1; 9 bases are shared with TRBD1. This CDR3 has 13 amino acids. V lost 4 bases and J lost 1; bases outside the gene matches: 1. CDR1 is SQVTM and CDR2 is ANQGSEA in the germline V gene. CDR3: CSVAGQGNTEAFF. CDR3 DNA: TGCAGCGTTGCGGGACAGGGGAACACTGAAGCTTTCTTT.

The CDR3 bases are TGCAGCGTCCTTCAGGGGTACGAGCAGTACTTC. Translating gives CSVLQGYEQYF. This chain connects TRBV29-1 to TRBJ2-7; D is perhaps TRBD1 (6 bases). Per germline, CDR1 SQVTM and CDR2 ANQGSEA. The CDR3 spans 11 residues. V gave up 6 bases and J gave up 4 bases, with 10 bases separating them.

The chain couples TRBV6-6 to TRBJ1-5; 7 nucleotides align to TRBD1. In germline, CDR1 is MNHNY, CDR2 SVGAGI (reference sequence). CDR3 size: 14 residues. V lost 7 bases and J lost 11; bases outside the gene matches: 14. The DNA of the CDR3 is TGTGCCAGCAATATAGACAGGGCACCCTGGGCCCAGCATTTT. Translating gives CASNIDRAPWAQHF.

The V gene is TRBV15, the J gene TRBJ1-1; D is possibly TRBD1 (5 bases). The CDR3 consists of 20 residues. Trimming removed 5 bases from V and 0 bases from J, with 28 bases in between. Germline loops: CDR1 LNHNV, CDR2 YYDKDF (reference sequence). The CDR3 DNA reads TGTGCCACCAGCTCACCCCCATGGAGGACATCCCGGAGGGTGAACACTGAAGCTTTCTTT. Amino acids: CATSSPPWRTSRRVNTEAFF.

This rearrangement joins TRBV27 to TRBJ2-3; D remains unclear. Germline CDR1 reads MNHEY; CDR2 reads SMNVEV (reference sequence). The V end lost 1 base, the J end lost 1 base, and 12 bases lay between the germline ends. The CDR3 spans 16 residues. The CDR3 loop is CASSLWVTSRTDTQYF. The CDR3 coding sequence is TGTGCCAGCAGTTTATGGGTGACTTCTCGCACAGATACGCAGTATTTT.

The chain carries TRBV7-2 and TRBJ2-7; maybe TRBD1 (6 bases). The CDR3 contains 15 residues. The germline V gene has CDR1 SGHTA and CDR2 FQGNSA. The V end lost 5 bases, the J end lost 7 bases, and 21 bases lay between the germline ends. Here the CDR3 DNA reads TGTGCCAGCAGCCCCCAGGGGCGGGCCTCGGGAGAGCAGTACTTC. It codes for CASSPQGRASGEQYF.

The chain couples TRBV5-1 to TRBJ2-3; perhaps TRBD2 as D (5 bases). CDR1 is SGHRS, CDR2 YFSETQ, per germline. V was shortened by 3 bases and J by 3 bases, with 14 bases between the two germline ends. This CDR3 has 15 amino acids. Written as DNA, the CDR3 is TGCGCCAGCAGCTCAATTGGCGGGTTGACAGATACGCAGTATTTT. Its translation: CASSSIGGLTDTQYF.

This clone appeared once. This chain links TRBV28 with TRBJ2-5; D is uncertain. The CDR3 totals 11 residues. The V and J ends lost 2 bases and 4 bases respectively, with 2 bases between them. CDR1 and CDR2 from the germline V gene are MDHEN and SYDVKM. The CDR3 here is CASSLRETQYF. In DNA, the CDR3 is TGTGCCAGCAGTTTACGAGAGACCCAGTACTTC. Using reference TRBV28 and TRBJ2-5 for the parts outside the CDR3, the full variable domain is DVKVTQSSRYLVKRTGEKVFLECVQDMDHENMFWYRQDPGLGLRLIYFSYDVKMKEKGDIPEGYSVSREKKERFSLILESASTNQTSMYLCASSLRETQYFGPGTRLLVL.

This rearrangement joins TRBV6-1 to TRBJ1-2; 10 nucleotides line up with TRBD1. V was clipped by 6 bases and J by 6 bases; unmatched bases: 10. The CDR3 is 15 residues long. Per the germline V gene, CDR1 is MNHNS and CDR2 is SASEGT. The DNA for the CDR3 is TGTGCCAGCAGGGGCGGGGGGACAGGGGCGGATGGCTACACCTTC. This encodes CASRGGGTGADGYTF.

V gene TRBV30 combines with J gene TRBJ2-5; the match to TRBD2 covers 9 bases. Looked up from germline, CDR1 is GTSNPN and CDR2 is SVGIG (reference sequence). This CDR3 region has 13 residues. The ends lost 3 bases at V and 5 bases at J; junction bases unmatched: 4. The CDR3, as DNA: TGTGCCTGGAGCGGCGGACTAGCGGAGACCCAGTACTTC. Translation gives CAWSGGLAETQYF.

This clone is a singleton in its sample. V and J are TRBV5-8 and TRBJ1-5; no clear D. The germline V gene has CDR1 SGHTS and CDR2 YDEGEE. The length of the CDR3 is 15 residues. V lost 3 bases and J lost 0, with 10 bases in between. The CDR3 spells CASSSAGYSNQPQHF. Written as DNA, the CDR3 is TGTGCCAGCAGCTCCGCGGGGTATAGCAATCAGCCCCAGCATTTT.

This chain joins TRBV6-5 and TRBJ2-7, with D unresolved. The germline CDR1 and CDR2 sequences are MNHEY and SVGAGI. The V end was cut by 0 bases, the J end by 7 bases, with 19 bases between. The CDR3 has 16 residues. CDR3 residues: CASSYSGSDIVMEQYF. CDR3 DNA: TGTGCCAGCAGTTACTCCGGCTCAGACATAGTCATGGAGCAGTACTTC.

The V gene is TRBV27, the J gene TRBJ1-2, with D hard to call. CDR3 length equals 15 residues. V was pared by 2 bases and J by 4 bases, with 14 bases between. CDR1 is MNHEY and CDR2 is SMNVEV in the germline V gene (reference sequence). CDR3 sequence reads: CASSLRPETPYGYTF. CDR3 DNA: TGTGCCAGCAGTTTACGGCCAGAGACTCCCTATGGCTACACCTTC.

The J gene is TRBJ2-5, the V gene TRBV6-5, with D possibly being TRBD1 (6 bases). The V gene's germline CDR1 is MNHEY and CDR2 SVGAGI. CDR3 length: 13 amino acids. The germline V and J ends were trimmed by 4 bases and 7 bases, with 13 bases remaining between them. The CDR3 sequence is CASSSGQALTQYF. DNA of the CDR3: TGTGCCAGCAGTTCGGGACAAGCTCTGACCCAGTACTTC.

In this sample, this clone turned up once. The V and J genes are TRBV7-9 and TRBJ1-5, with 8 bases matching TRBD1. With 5 bases clipped from V and 6 bases from J, the junction kept 9 bases outside the gene matches. The CDR3 runs to 15 residues. CDR1 is SEHNR, CDR2 FQNEAQ, per germline (reference sequence). DNA for the CDR3: TGTGCCAGCAGCCCCAGGGGGCAGGGAAGTCAGCCCCAGCATTTT. Encoded protein: CASSPRGQGSQPQHF.

This rearrangement joins TRBV6-1 to TRBJ1-5; 7 bases are a match to TRBD1. The CDR3 spans 15 residues. V lost 3 bases to trimming and J lost 4 bases; unmatched junction nucleotides: 6. CDR1 MNHNS and CDR2 SASEGT come from the germline V gene. CDR3 region: CASSEWTGPNQPQHF. In DNA, the CDR3 is TGTGCCAGCAGTGAGTGGACAGGCCCGAATCAGCCCCAGCATTTT.

The V call is TRBV7-2, the J call TRBJ2-1; 10 bases match TRBD2. Unmatched junction bases numbered 1, after V lost 2 bases and J lost 3 bases. This CDR3 region has 15 residues. Germline V lookup: CDR1 SGHTA, CDR2 FQGNSA. The CDR3 DNA sequence: TGTGCCAGCAGCTTAACTAGCGGGGACTACAATGAGCAGTTCTTC. This translates into CASSLTSGDYNEQFF.

As concerns this clone: The sample has other DNA sequences that encode this CDR3 too. The chain couples TRBV5-6 to TRBJ1-1; D is ambiguous. From germline, CDR1 is SGHDT and CDR2 YYEEEE. This CDR3 is built from 12 residues. V was clipped by 4 bases and J by 4 bases, with 8 bases between them. CDR3 amino acids: CASSQTSTEAFF. The CDR3 DNA sequence: TGTGCCAGCAGCCAGACAAGCACTGAAGCTTTCTTT.

The chain recombines TRBV11-3 with TRBJ2-7, with D possibly matching TRBD1 (6 bases). CDR3 size: 15 residues. CDR1 and CDR2 from the germline V gene are SGHNT and YENEEA. Trimming removed 3 bases from V and 0 bases from J, with 12 bases in between. The CDR3: CASSLGAESSYEQYF. CDR3 nucleotide sequence: TGTGCCAGCAGCTTGGGGGCAGAGAGCTCCTACGAGCAGTACTTC.

This chain connects TRBV19 to TRBJ2-1; D is ambiguous. Germline V lookup: CDR1 LNHDA, CDR2 SQIVND (reference sequence). The V end lost 3 bases, the J end lost 8 bases, and 8 bases lay between the germline ends. CDR3 size: 12 residues. This CDR3 reads CASSIRRDEQFF. The CDR3 DNA reads TGTGCCAGTAGTATCCGTCGGGATGAGCAGTTCTTC.